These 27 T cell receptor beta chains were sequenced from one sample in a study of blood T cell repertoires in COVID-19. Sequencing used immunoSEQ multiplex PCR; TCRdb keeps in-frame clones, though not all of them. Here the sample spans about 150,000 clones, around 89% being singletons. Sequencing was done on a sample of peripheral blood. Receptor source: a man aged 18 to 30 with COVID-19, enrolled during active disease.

CDR3 DNA sequence: TGCAGCGTCCCAAGGCAGGGATCGAACACCGGGGAGCTGTTTTTT. Protein: CSVPRQGSNTGELFF. The chain carries TRBV29-1 and TRBJ2-2; the D gene is possibly TRBD1 (5 bases). In germline, CDR1 is SQVTM, CDR2 ANQGSEA. Deletions cut 6 bases from V and 0 bases from J, with 14 bases between. The CDR3 runs to 15 residues.

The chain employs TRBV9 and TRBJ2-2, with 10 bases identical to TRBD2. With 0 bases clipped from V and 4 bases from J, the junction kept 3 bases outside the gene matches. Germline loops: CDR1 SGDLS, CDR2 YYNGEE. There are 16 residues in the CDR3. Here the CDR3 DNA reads TGTGCCAGCAGCGTAGCTTCTAGCGGGAGCACCGGGGAGCTGTTTTTT. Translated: CASSVASSGSTGELFF.

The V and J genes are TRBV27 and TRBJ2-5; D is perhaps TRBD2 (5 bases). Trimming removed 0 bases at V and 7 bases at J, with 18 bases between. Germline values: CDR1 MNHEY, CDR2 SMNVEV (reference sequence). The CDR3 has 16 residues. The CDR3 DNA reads TGTGCCAGCAGTTTATCCCTATCTTCAGCCCGGGGGACCCAGTACTTC. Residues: CASSLSLSSARGTQYF.

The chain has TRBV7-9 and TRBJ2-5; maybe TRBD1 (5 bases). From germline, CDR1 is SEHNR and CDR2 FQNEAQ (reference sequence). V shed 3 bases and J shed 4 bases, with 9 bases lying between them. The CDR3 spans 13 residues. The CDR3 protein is CASSFRVSETQYF. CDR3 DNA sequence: TGTGCCAGCAGCTTCAGGGTTTCAGAGACCCAGTACTTC.

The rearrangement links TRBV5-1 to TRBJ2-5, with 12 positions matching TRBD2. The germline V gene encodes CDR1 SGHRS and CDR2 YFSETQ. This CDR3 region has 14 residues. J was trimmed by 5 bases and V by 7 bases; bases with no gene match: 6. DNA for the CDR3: TGCGCCAGCTGGACTAGCGGGGCCGGTGAGACCCAGTACTTC. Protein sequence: CASWTSGAGETQYF.

As DNA, the CDR3 is TGTGCCAGCAGCCAAGTAGCGGGAGGGTACGAGCAGTACTTC. Its protein product is CASSQVAGGYEQYF. The genes are TRBV14 and TRBJ2-7; 11 bases line up with TRBD2. The ends lost 1 base at V and 4 bases at J; junction bases unmatched: 0. Germline V gene data show CDR1 as SGHDN and CDR2 as FVKESK. This CDR3 is 14 amino acids long. Drawing the rest from reference TRBV14 and TRBJ2-7, the complete variable domain is EAGVTQFPSHSVIEKGQTVTLRCDPISGHDNLYWYRRVMGKEIKFLLHFVKESKQDESGMPNNRFLAERTGGTYSTLKVQPAELEDSGVYFCASSQVAGGYEQYFGPGTRLTVT.

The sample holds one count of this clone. The CDR3 is CASSRNSGLAYEQYF. The CDR3 coding sequence is TGTGCCAGCAGTAGAAACTCGGGACTAGCCTACGAGCAGTACTTC. The V gene is TRBV27, the J gene TRBJ2-7; 8 bases match TRBD2. This CDR3 region has 15 residues. With V trimmed by 5 bases and J by 2 bases, 8 bases remained unmatched. In germline, CDR1 is MNHEY, CDR2 SMNVEV (reference sequence).

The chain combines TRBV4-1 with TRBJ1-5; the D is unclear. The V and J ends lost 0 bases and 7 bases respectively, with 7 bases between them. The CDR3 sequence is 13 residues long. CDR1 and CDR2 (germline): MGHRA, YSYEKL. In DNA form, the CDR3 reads TGCGCCAGCAGCCAAGATTACGGGCAGCCCCAGCATTTT. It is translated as CASSQDYGQPQHF.

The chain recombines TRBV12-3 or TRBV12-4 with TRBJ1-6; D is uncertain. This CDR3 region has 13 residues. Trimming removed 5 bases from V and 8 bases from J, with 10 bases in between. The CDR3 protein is CASSLSRDSPLHF. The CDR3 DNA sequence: TGTGCCAGCAGTCTCTCGAGGGATTCACCCCTCCACTTT.

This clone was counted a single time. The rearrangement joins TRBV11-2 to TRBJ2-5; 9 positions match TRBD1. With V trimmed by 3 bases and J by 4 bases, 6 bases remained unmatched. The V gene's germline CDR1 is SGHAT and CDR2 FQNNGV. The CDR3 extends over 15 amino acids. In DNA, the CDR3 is TGTGCCAGCAGCTTCAACAGGGGGCAGGGAGAGACCCAGTACTTC. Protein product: CASSFNRGQGETQYF.

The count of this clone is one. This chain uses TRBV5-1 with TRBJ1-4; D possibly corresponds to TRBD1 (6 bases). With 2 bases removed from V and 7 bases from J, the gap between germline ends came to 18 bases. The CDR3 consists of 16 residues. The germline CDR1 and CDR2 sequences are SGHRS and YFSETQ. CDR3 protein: CASSFGTTNRGEKLFF. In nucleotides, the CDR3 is TGCGCCAGCAGCTTCGGGACAACCAATAGGGGTGAAAAACTGTTTTTT. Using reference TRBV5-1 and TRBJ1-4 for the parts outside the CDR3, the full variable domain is KAGVTQTPRYLIKTRGQQVTLSCSPISGHRSVSWYQQTPGQGLQFLFEYFSETQRNKGNFPGRFSGRQFSNSRSEMNVSTLELGDSALYLCASSFGTTNRGEKLFFGSGTQLSVL.

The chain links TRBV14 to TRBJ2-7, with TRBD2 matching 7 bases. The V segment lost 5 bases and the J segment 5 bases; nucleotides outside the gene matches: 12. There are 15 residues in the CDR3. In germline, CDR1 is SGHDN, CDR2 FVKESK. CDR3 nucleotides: TGTGCCAGCAGCACCCGGGGAGGGAACCGGGACGAGCAGTACTTC. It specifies CASSTRGGNRDEQYF.

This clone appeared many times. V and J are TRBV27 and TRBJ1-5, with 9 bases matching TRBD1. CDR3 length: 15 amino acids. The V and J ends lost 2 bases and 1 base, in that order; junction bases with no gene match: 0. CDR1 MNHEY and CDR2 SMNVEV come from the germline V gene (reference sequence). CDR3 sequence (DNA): TGTGCCAGCAGTTTAGGGACAGGGAGCAATCAGCCCCAGCATTTT. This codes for CASSLGTGSNQPQHF.

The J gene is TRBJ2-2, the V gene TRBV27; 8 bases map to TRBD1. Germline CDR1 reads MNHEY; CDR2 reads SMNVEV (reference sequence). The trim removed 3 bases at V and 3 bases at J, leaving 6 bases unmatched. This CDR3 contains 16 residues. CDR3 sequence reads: CASSFGQGGDTGELFF. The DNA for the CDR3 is TGTGCCAGCAGTTTTGGACAGGGCGGGGACACCGGGGAGCTGTTTTTT.

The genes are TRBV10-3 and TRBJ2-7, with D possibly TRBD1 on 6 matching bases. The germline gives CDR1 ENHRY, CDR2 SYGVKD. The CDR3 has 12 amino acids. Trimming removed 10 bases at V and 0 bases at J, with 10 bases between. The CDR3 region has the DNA TGTGCCAGCCGGGACAACTCCTACGAGCAGTACTTC. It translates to CASRDNSYEQYF.

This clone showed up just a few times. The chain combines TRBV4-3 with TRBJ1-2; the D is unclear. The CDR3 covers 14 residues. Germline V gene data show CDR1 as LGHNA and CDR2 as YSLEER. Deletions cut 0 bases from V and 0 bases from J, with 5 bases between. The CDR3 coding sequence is TGCGCCAGCAGCCAAGACGGAGCTAACTATGGCTACACCTTC. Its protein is CASSQDGANYGYTF.

CDR3: CASSSIMRAHNEQFF. CDR3 DNA: TGCGCCAGCAGCTCCATTATGAGGGCACACAATGAGCAGTTCTTC. The genes are TRBV4-1 and TRBJ2-1; tentative D call: TRBD2 (5 bases). From germline, CDR1 is MGHRA and CDR2 YSYEKL. The CDR3 contains 15 residues. Trimming left V 5 bases short and J 5 bases short, with 16 bases between.

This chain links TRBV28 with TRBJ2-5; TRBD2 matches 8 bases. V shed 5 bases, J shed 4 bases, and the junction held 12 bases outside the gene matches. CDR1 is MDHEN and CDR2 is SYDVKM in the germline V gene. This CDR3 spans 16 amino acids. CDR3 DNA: TGTGCCAGCAGTCCTCCCGCGGGAGGACTAATAGAGACCCAGTACTTC. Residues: CASSPPAGGLIETQYF. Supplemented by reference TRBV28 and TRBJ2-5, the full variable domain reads DVKVTQSSRYLVKRTGEKVFLECVQDMDHENMFWYRQDPGLGLRLIYFSYDVKMKEKGDIPEGYSVSREKKERFSLILESASTNQTSMYLCASSPPAGGLIETQYFGPGTRLLVL.

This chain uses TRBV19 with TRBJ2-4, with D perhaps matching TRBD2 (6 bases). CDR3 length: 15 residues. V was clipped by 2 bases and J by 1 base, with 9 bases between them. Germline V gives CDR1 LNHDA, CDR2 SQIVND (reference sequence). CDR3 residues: CASSIRGRAKNIQYF. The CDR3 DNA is TGTGCCAGTAGTATACGGGGGAGGGCCAAAAACATTCAGTACTTC.

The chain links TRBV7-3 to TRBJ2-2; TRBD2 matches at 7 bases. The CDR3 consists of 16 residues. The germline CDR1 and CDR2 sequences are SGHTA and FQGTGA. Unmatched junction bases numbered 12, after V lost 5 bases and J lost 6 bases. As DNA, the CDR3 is TGTGCCAGCAGCCCGAGACTAGCATGGTCCCCCGGGGAGCTGTTTTTT. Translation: CASSPRLAWSPGELFF.

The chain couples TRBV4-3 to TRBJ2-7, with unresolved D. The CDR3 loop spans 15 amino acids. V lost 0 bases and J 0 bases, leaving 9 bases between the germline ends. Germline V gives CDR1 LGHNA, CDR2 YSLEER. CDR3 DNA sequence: TGCGCCAGCAGCCAAGATCGGTCTAGCTCCTACGAGCAGTACTTC. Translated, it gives CASSQDRSSSYEQYF.

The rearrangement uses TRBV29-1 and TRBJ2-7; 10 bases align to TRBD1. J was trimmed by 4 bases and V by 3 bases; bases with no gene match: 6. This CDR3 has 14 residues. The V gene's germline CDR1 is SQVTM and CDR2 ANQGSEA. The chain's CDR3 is CSVDAGQGLYEQYF. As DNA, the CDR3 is TGCAGCGTTGATGCGGGACAGGGGTTATACGAGCAGTACTTC.

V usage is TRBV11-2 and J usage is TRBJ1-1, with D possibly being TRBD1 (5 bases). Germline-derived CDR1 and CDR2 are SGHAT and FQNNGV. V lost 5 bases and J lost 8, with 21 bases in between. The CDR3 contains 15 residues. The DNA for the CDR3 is TGTGCCAGCAGCGGTTCAGCGGGTTGGGGGTTCGAAGCTTTCTTT. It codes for CASSGSAGWGFEAFF.

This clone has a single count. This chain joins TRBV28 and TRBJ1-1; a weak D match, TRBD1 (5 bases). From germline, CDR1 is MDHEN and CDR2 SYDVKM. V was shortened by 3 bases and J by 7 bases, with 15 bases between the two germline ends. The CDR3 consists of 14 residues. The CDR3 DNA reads TGTGCCAGCAGTTTCCCTCCCCCCAGGGATGAAGCTTTCTTT. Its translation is CASSFPPPRDEAFF.

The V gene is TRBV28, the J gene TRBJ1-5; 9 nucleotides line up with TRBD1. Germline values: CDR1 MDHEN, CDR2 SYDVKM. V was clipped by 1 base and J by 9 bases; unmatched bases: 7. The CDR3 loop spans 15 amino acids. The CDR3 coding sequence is TGTGCCAGCAGTTTATACCGACAGGGGGGATTGCCCCAGCATTTT. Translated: CASSLYRQGGLPQHF.

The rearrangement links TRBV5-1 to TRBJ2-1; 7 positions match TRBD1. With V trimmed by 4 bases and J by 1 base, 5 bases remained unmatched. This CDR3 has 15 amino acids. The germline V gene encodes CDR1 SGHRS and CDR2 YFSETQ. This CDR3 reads CASSTGTESYNEQFF. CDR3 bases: TGCGCCAGCAGCACAGGGACAGAGTCCTACAATGAGCAGTTCTTC.

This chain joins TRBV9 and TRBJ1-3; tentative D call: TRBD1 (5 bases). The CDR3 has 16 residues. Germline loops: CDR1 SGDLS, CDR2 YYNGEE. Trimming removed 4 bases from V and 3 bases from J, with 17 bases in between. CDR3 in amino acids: CASSPRGGTGGNTIYF. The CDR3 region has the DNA TGTGCCAGCAGCCCCCGGGGGGGAACGGGTGGAAACACCATATATTTT.